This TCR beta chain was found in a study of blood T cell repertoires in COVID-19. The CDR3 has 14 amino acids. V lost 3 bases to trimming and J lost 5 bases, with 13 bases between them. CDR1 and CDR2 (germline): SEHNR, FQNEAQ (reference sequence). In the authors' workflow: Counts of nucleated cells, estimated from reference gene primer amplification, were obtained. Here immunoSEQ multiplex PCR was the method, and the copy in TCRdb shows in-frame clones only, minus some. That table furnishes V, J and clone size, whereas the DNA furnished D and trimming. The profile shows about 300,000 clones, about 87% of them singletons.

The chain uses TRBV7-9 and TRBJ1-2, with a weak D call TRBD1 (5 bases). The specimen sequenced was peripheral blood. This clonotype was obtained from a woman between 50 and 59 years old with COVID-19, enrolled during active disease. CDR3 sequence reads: CASSFRDSGYGYTF. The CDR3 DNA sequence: TGTGCCAGCAGCTTCCGGGACTCCGGGTATGGCTACACCTTC.